The 20 T cell receptor beta chains reported below all come from one sample, sequenced in a study of cytomegalovirus exposure and HLA in healthy donors listed by TCRdb under 2017. The method was the immunoSEQ multiplex PCR assay. For the multiplex PCR, a mixture combining 60 forward primers for TCR Vbeta segments and 13 reverse primers for TCR Jbeta segments was used. The table was pulled from immuneACCESS by TCRdb, which kept in-frame rearrangements only. Such tables lose some clones; where checked, under half of the loss comes from unresolved V genes, and the rest has no known cause. In all, the sample holds 120,000 or so clones, and 17% of those were seen once. 2.9% of the sample belongs to the ten largest clones. The sample was PBMCs. The origin of the receptors is a female donor in good health and CMV-seropositive.

This clone was detected only a few times. The V call is TRBV2, the J call TRBJ1-3, with 7 nucleotides matching TRBD1. The CDR3 length is 16 residues. The germline CDR1 and CDR2 sequences are SNHLY and FYNNEI. J was trimmed by 0 bases and V by 4 bases; bases with no gene match: 6. CDR3 nucleotide sequence: TGTGCCAGCAGTGTCCGGACAGGTTTCTCTGGAAACACCATATATTTT. Protein: CASSVRTGFSGNTIYF.

This clone was detected a few times. Other DNA sequences in the sample encode the same CDR3. This sequence joins TRBV27 and TRBJ2-3; a possible D gene is TRBD1 (5 bases). V lost 3 bases to trimming and J lost 5 bases, with 12 bases between them. The CDR3 is 14 amino acids. Germline-derived CDR1 and CDR2 are MNHEY and SMNVEV (reference sequence). CDR3 in amino acids: CASSFRREGDTQYF. The DNA of the CDR3 is TGTGCCAGCAGTTTCCGCAGGGAAGGAGATACGCAGTATTTT.

This clone was observed a few times. The genes are TRBV6-5 and TRBJ2-7, with 7 nucleotides matching TRBD2. The CDR3 is made up of 14 amino acids. Trimming cost V 8 bases and J 0 bases; bases outside gene matches: 7. In germline, CDR1 is MNHEY, CDR2 SVGAGI. The CDR3: CASGSRGGSYEQYF. DNA for the CDR3: TGTGCCAGCGGATCACGCGGGGGCTCCTACGAGCAGTACTTC.

This sequence joins TRBV27 and TRBJ2-7; 12 nucleotides match TRBD2. The V gene end was trimmed by 8 bases and the J gene end by 7 bases; junction bases not matched to a gene: 12. This CDR3 is 15 amino acids long. Germline loops: CDR1 MNHEY, CDR2 SMNVEV (reference sequence). This CDR3 reads CASAGLAGPRGEQYF. Written as DNA, the CDR3 is TGTGCCAGCGCGGGACTAGCGGGCCCGCGTGGAGAGCAGTACTTC.

This clone was counted a few times. V usage is TRBV6-1 and J usage is TRBJ1-5, with TRBD1 as a possible D gene (6 bases). Germline V gene data show CDR1 as MNHNS and CDR2 as SASEGT. The CDR3 length is 15 residues. V was trimmed by 5 bases and J by 4 bases, leaving 15 bases between them. CDR3 protein: CASSPSGGGNQPQHF. As DNA, the CDR3 is TGTGCCAGCAGTCCCTCGGGGGGCGGTAATCAGCCCCAGCATTTT.

This clone was counted a few times. The rearrangement uses TRBV4-3 and TRBJ1-2, with D maybe TRBD1 (6 bases). CDR1 LGHNA and CDR2 YSLEER come from the germline V gene. The CDR3 has 16 residues. V was clipped by 1 base and J by 2 bases, with 14 bases between them. As DNA, the CDR3 is TGCGCCAGCAGCCAAGTAAAAGGCACAGGGAACTATGGCTACACCTTC. This sequence encodes CASSQVKGTGNYGYTF.

As regards this clone: This same CDR3 is encoded by further DNA sequences in the sample. The chain recombines TRBV6-5 with TRBJ1-5; D not resolved. CDR1 is MNHEY and CDR2 is SVGAGI in the germline V gene. CDR3 length: 15 amino acids. The V and J ends lost 0 bases and 3 bases respectively, with 9 bases between them. CDR3 nucleotide sequence: TGTGCCAGCAGTTACTCGAGCGGACTCAATCAGCCCCAGCATTTT. This sequence encodes CASSYSSGLNQPQHF.

This clone occurred a few times. The chain carries TRBV7-9 and TRBJ2-1, with 7 bases aligning to TRBD1. Trimming at V came to 2 bases and at J to 3 bases, leaving 10 bases not matched to a gene. Germline assignment: CDR1 SEHNR and CDR2 FQNEAQ (reference sequence). This CDR3 contains 17 residues. This CDR3 is CASSLPQRQGIYNEQFF. The CDR3 DNA reads as TGTGCCAGCAGCTTACCCCAAAGACAGGGCATCTACAATGAGCAGTTCTTC.

V gene TRBV7-9 combines with J gene TRBJ1-2; D not resolved. The germline V and J ends were trimmed by 6 bases and 6 bases, with 11 bases remaining between them. The CDR3 has 12 residues. Germline V CDR1 and CDR2: SEHNR, FQNEAQ (reference sequence). In DNA form, the CDR3 reads TGTGCCAGCAGGGGTCGGGAAAATGGCTACACCTTC. As protein: CASRGRENGYTF. Based on the CDR3 plus reference TRBV7-9 and TRBJ1-2, the full variable domain is DTGVSQNPRHKITKRGQNVTFRCDPISEHNRLYWYRQTLGQGPEFLTYFQNEAQLEKSRLLSDRFSAERPKGSFSTLEIQRTEQGDSAMYLCASRGRENGYTFGSGTRLTVV.

This chain links TRBV7-2 with TRBJ2-1, with 10 bases fitting TRBD2. The CDR3 length is 16 residues. V lost 4 bases, J lost 4 bases, and 7 bases stayed unmatched. Germline lookup yields CDR1 SGHTA and CDR2 FQGNSA. Written as DNA, the CDR3 is TGTGCCAGCAGCTCTAGCGGGGGCACCGTTTACAATGAGCAGTTCTTC. Translated: CASSSSGGTVYNEQFF.

This clone has a handful of counts. This sequence joins TRBV4-1 and TRBJ1-6; maybe TRBD1 (6 bases). Germline V lookup: CDR1 MGHRA, CDR2 YSYEKL. Trimming removed 4 bases from V and 6 bases from J, with 16 bases in between. The CDR3 covers 16 residues. The CDR3 is CASSPQGQPINSPLHF. CDR3 coding DNA: TGCGCCAGCAGCCCTCAAGGACAGCCTATTAATTCACCCCTCCACTTT.

The gene calls are TRBV10-3 and TRBJ2-2; D might be TRBD2 (6 bases). Trimming took 3 bases from V and 7 from J, leaving 15 bases between them. CDR3 size: 15 residues. Germline CDR1 ENHRY, CDR2 SYGVKD. CDR3 residues: CAISDPGLPHGELFF. DNA for the CDR3: TGTGCCATCAGTGACCCGGGACTCCCCCACGGGGAGCTGTTTTTT.

V is TRBV7-2 and J is TRBJ1-1; maybe TRBD1 (5 bases). The CDR3 spans 14 residues. CDR1 and CDR2 from the germline V gene are SGHTA and FQGNSA. V lost 1 base to trimming and J lost 4 bases, with 10 bases between them. As DNA, the CDR3 is TGTGCCAGCAGCTTAGGGCCCGGGGGCACTGAAGCTTTCTTT. It yields the protein CASSLGPGGTEAFF. The variable domain in full, completed from reference TRBV7-2 and TRBJ1-1, reads GAGVSQSPSNKVTEKGKDVELRCDPISGHTALYWYRQSLGQGLEFLIYFQGNSAPDKSGLPSDRFSAERTGGSVSTLTIQRTQQEDSAVYLCASSLGPGGTEAFFGQGTRLTVV.

For the CDR3, the DNA is TGTGCCAGCAGTTTCCGGGGGGCGCGAGTAGAGACCCAGTACTTC. Protein product: CASSFRGARVETQYF. The V and J genes are TRBV28 and TRBJ2-5, with D perhaps matching TRBD2 (7 bases). CDR1 is MDHEN, CDR2 SYDVKM, per germline. This CDR3 has 15 residues. Trimming removed 3 bases at V and 4 bases at J, with 15 bases between.

There are a few counts of this clone. This chain connects TRBV10-3 to TRBJ1-3; TRBD1 might be the D (6 bases). The CDR3 totals 17 residues. Between the trimmed V and J ends, which lost 3 bases and 1 base, there was a span of 16 bases. The germline V gene encodes CDR1 ENHRY and CDR2 SYGVKD. The CDR3: CAISDWTSGESGNTIYF. The CDR3 DNA follows: TGTGCCATCAGTGATTGGACATCAGGGGAGTCTGGAAACACCATATATTTT.

This clone was seen a handful of times. The V call is TRBV5-1, the J call TRBJ1-1; D unresolved. This CDR3 is built from 13 residues. The ends were cut back, 0 bases at V and 1 base at J, with 4 bases in the middle. CDR1 is SGHRS and CDR2 is YFSETQ in the germline V gene. The CDR3: CASSLERNTEAFF. The DNA of the CDR3 is TGCGCCAGCAGCTTGGAGAGGAACACTGAAGCTTTCTTT.

This clone was seen a few times. The rearrangement links TRBV9 to TRBJ1-1, with D maybe TRBD1 (6 bases). CDR1 is SGDLS, CDR2 YYNGEE, per germline. The V end lost 0 bases, the J end lost 8 bases, and 20 bases lay between the germline ends. CDR3 length: 16 residues. The CDR3 loop reads CASSVGTAGPLGEAFF. CDR3 in DNA: TGTGCCAGCAGCGTAGGGACAGCCGGTCCGTTGGGCGAAGCTTTCTTT.

This chain links TRBV7-9 with TRBJ2-1, with TRBD2 as a possible D gene (5 bases). Between the trimmed V and J ends, which lost 6 bases and 10 bases, there was a span of 10 bases. Germline V lookup: CDR1 SEHNR, CDR2 FQNEAQ (reference sequence). The CDR3 length is 11 residues. The CDR3 spells CASSQGLEQFF. The CDR3 DNA sequence: TGTGCCAGCAGTCAAGGACTCGAGCAGTTCTTC.

The chain uses TRBV6-5 and TRBJ1-1; D is ambiguous. Deletions cut 6 bases from V and 0 bases from J, with 11 bases between. The CDR3 loop spans 14 amino acids. Germline lookup yields CDR1 MNHEY and CDR2 SVGAGI. CDR3 nucleotides: TGTGCCAGCAGCTTCGGGTTGATGAACACTGAAGCTTTCTTT. Translation: CASSFGLMNTEAFF.

This clone has just a few counts. This sequence joins TRBV28 and TRBJ2-7; 11 positions agree with TRBD1. The CDR3 extends over 15 amino acids. Trimming removed 3 bases from V and 4 bases from J; junction bases left unmatched: 5. Germline V gives CDR1 MDHEN, CDR2 SYDVKM. The CDR3 spells CASSFSGQGGYEQYF. The CDR3 coding sequence is TGTGCCAGCAGTTTTTCGGGACAGGGGGGTTACGAGCAGTACTTC.